The 24 T cell receptor beta chains presented below share a single source sample, sequenced in a study of T cell responses to AZD1222 COVID-19 vaccine. Libraries were prepared by immunoSEQ multiplex PCR; TCRdb keeps only in-frame clonotypes and omits some of them. The table has 200,000 or so clones, 70% to 90% seen once; the top ten hold roughly 7.7%. The sequenced sample was peripheral blood, obtained on day 0 of AZD1222 vaccination. These receptors were obtained from an adult in good health.

V usage is TRBV6-2 or TRBV6-3 and J usage is TRBJ1-1; D unclear. The germline CDR1 and CDR2 sequences are MNHEY and SVGEGT. The CDR3 has 13 amino acids. With 5 bases removed from V and 1 base from J, the gap between germline ends came to 8 bases. The CDR3 sequence is CASSLSKNTEAFF. In DNA, the CDR3 is TGTGCCAGCAGTCTAAGTAAGAACACTGAAGCTTTCTTT.

The chain carries TRBV7-6 and TRBJ1-4, with D unclear. The CDR3 consists of 16 residues. In germline, CDR1 is SGHVS, CDR2 FNYEAQ. V was pared by 5 bases and J by 3 bases, with 16 bases between. CDR3 coding DNA: TGTGCCAGCAGCCTTTTTCCGCCAACGTCTAATGAAAAACTGTTTTTT. It translates to CASSLFPPTSNEKLFF.

The chain couples TRBV30 to TRBJ1-4, with TRBD1 identical over 7 bases. Germline V lookup: CDR1 GTSNPN, CDR2 SVGIG (reference sequence). The CDR3 is made up of 12 amino acids. The V and J ends lost 8 bases and 8 bases, in that order; junction bases with no gene match: 8. The CDR3 DNA is TGTGCCGGGACAGCGGTCTCGGAAAAACTGTTTTTT. Translating gives CAGTAVSEKLFF.

V and J are TRBV20-1 and TRBJ2-7, with D possibly being TRBD1 or TRBD2 (6 bases each). This CDR3 is 13 amino acids long. V dropped 3 bases and J dropped 3 bases, with 12 bases sitting between them. Germline values: CDR1 DFQATT, CDR2 SNEGSKA (reference sequence). CDR3 sequence reads: CSASGGQFYEQYF. The CDR3 region has the DNA TGCAGTGCTAGTGGGGGGCAGTTCTACGAGCAGTACTTC.

The chain combines TRBV19 with TRBJ1-5, with a tentative D call TRBD1 (5 bases). This CDR3 is built from 13 residues. Germline-derived CDR1 and CDR2 are LNHDA and SQIVND (reference sequence). V lost 2 bases, J lost 6 bases, and 8 bases lay in between. This CDR3 is CASSIQRGQPQHF. CDR3 nucleotides: TGTGCCAGTAGTATACAGAGGGGTCAGCCCCAGCATTTT.

The chain is built from TRBV9 and TRBJ2-7; D is perhaps TRBD2 (6 bases). Germline V CDR1 and CDR2: SGDLS, YYNGEE. The V gene lost 0 bases and the J gene lost 6 bases, with 10 bases spanning the gap. The CDR3 totals 13 residues. CDR3 loop: CASSVVTGSEQYF. In DNA form, the CDR3 reads TGTGCCAGCAGCGTAGTTACCGGGAGCGAGCAGTACTTC. Full variable domain (remainder filled in from reference TRBV9 and TRBJ2-7): DSGVTQTPKHLITATGQRVTLRCSPRSGDLSVYWYQQSLDQGLQFLIQYYNGEERAKGNILERFSAQQFPDLHSELNLSSLELGDSALYFCASSVVTGSEQYFGPGTRLTVT.

This sequence joins TRBV5-1 and TRBJ2-2; D possibly matches TRBD1 or TRBD2 (6 bases each). The germline V gene encodes CDR1 SGHRS and CDR2 YFSETQ. The length of the CDR3 is 18 residues. With 0 bases removed from V and 0 bases from J, the gap between germline ends came to 15 bases. The CDR3 is CASSLELSGAPNTGELFF. In nucleotides, the CDR3 is TGCGCCAGCAGCTTGGAATTGTCGGGGGCCCCGAACACCGGGGAGCTGTTTTTT.

The gene calls are TRBV5-1 and TRBJ2-7; D possibly corresponds to TRBD2 (5 bases). The CDR3 is 15 amino acids. Germline assignment: CDR1 SGHRS and CDR2 YFSETQ. V was pared by 4 bases and J by 4 bases, with 18 bases between. Here the CDR3 DNA reads TGCGCCAGCAGCCCTGACATAAGGAGGTTTTACGAGCAGTACTTC. Protein product: CASSPDIRRFYEQYF.

The chain couples TRBV5-6 to TRBJ1-1; D not resolved. Germline V gene lookup returns CDR1 SGHDT and CDR2 YYEEEE. V lost 0 bases and J lost 1, with 13 bases in between. The CDR3 consists of 16 residues. CDR3 residues: CASSLVGKGPNTEAFF. CDR3 bases: TGTGCCAGCAGCTTGGTGGGAAAGGGTCCGAACACTGAAGCTTTCTTT.

The rearrangement links TRBV14 to TRBJ2-5; unclear D gene. The CDR3 totals 16 residues. The V gene's germline CDR1 is SGHDN and CDR2 FVKESK. Trimming cost V 2 bases and J 1 base, with 14 bases left between them. Here the CDR3 reads CASSQMRQVPQETQYF. The CDR3 DNA reads as TGTGCCAGCAGCCAAATGCGTCAGGTCCCCCAAGAGACCCAGTACTTC.

The chain uses TRBV19 and TRBJ1-2; 8 bases agree with TRBD1. The V gene end was trimmed by 10 bases and the J gene end by 2 bases; junction bases not matched to a gene: 12. Germline V gene data show CDR1 as LNHDA and CDR2 as SQIVND (reference sequence). This CDR3 has 15 residues. The CDR3 nucleotides are TGTGCCACTAGACGCCCCGGGACAGGAAACTATGGCTACACCTTC. Protein product: CATRRPGTGNYGYTF. Using reference TRBV19 and TRBJ1-2 for the parts outside the CDR3, the full variable domain is DGGITQSPKYLFRKEGQNVTLSCEQNLNHDAMYWYRQDPGQGLRLIYYSQIVNDFQKGDIAEGYSVSREKKESFPLTVTSAQKNPTAFYLCATRRPGTGNYGYTFGSGTRLTVV.

V gene TRBV3-1 (or the pseudogene TRBV3-2) combines with J gene TRBJ2-3; tentative D call: TRBD1 (5 bases). There are 15 residues in the CDR3. Trimming stripped 0 bases from V and 5 bases from J, with 12 bases between. Germline CDR1 LGHDT, CDR2 YNNKEL (reference sequence). For the CDR3, the DNA is TGTGCCAGCAGCCAAGATCGGCAGGGCAAAGATACGCAGTATTTT. It encodes CASSQDRQGKDTQYF.

The J gene is TRBJ1-1, the V gene TRBV6-2 or TRBV6-3; D perhaps matches TRBD1 (5 bases). Germline CDR1 reads MNHEY; CDR2 reads SVGEGT. This CDR3 comprises 15 residues. With 5 bases removed from V and 5 bases from J, the gap between germline ends came to 18 bases. CDR3 bases: TGTGCCAGCAGTATCTTAGACCTCGGGGGGACTGAAGCTTTCTTT. Translation: CASSILDLGGTEAFF.

The V gene is TRBV7-9, the J gene TRBJ2-1, with 13 bases matching TRBD2. The CDR3 consists of 18 residues. The V gene's germline CDR1 is SEHNR and CDR2 FQNEAQ (reference sequence). V trimming: 5 bases; J trimming: 5 bases; junction bases outside the gene matches: 12. This CDR3 reads CASSAPGTSGDGDNEQFF. The CDR3 bases are TGTGCCAGCAGCGCTCCCGGGACTAGCGGGGATGGGGACAATGAGCAGTTCTTC.

V gene TRBV6-5 combines with J gene TRBJ1-4; tentatively, D is TRBD1 (6 bases). CDR3 length: 13 residues. Trimming took 6 bases from V and 10 from J, leaving 15 bases between them. Germline V gene sequence: CDR1 MNHEY, CDR2 SVGAGI. In nucleotides, the CDR3 is TGTGCCAGCAGACGCACAACAGGGTCAAAACTGTTTTTT. Protein sequence: CASRRTTGSKLFF.

The J gene is TRBJ1-2, the V gene TRBV12-3 or TRBV12-4; D uncertain. This CDR3 spans 13 amino acids. Trimming pared 10 bases from V and 4 bases from J, leaving 16 bases between. The CDR3 DNA reads TGTGCCACCTTTTTAGATCGACGCTATGGCTACACCTTC. It encodes CATFLDRRYGYTF.

CDR3 amino acids: CASSLAYLDEAFF. The CDR3 DNA reads TGTGCCAGCAGTTTAGCTTATTTGGATGAAGCTTTCTTT. The V and J genes are TRBV12-3 or TRBV12-4 and TRBJ1-1; no clear D gene. Trimming took 0 bases from V and 7 from J, leaving 9 bases between them. CDR3 length: 13 residues.

The rearrangement links TRBV5-1 to TRBJ2-3, with 16 positions matching TRBD2. Unmatched junction bases numbered 10, after V lost 4 bases and J lost 5 bases. The CDR3 sequence is 18 residues long. Germline lookup yields CDR1 SGHRS and CDR2 YFSETQ. The CDR3 reads CASSHGTSGGASVDTQYF. The CDR3, as DNA: TGCGCCAGCAGCCACGGGACTAGCGGGGGGGCCTCTGTAGATACGCAGTATTTT.

V is TRBV2 and J is TRBJ2-7; weak D call: TRBD1 (6 bases). The V gene lost 1 base and the J gene lost 4 bases, with 8 bases spanning the gap. CDR1 and CDR2 (germline): SNHLY, FYNNEI. There are 13 residues in the CDR3. The CDR3 bases are TGTGCCAGCAGTGAAGACAGGGATTACGAGCAGTACTTC. Encoded protein: CASSEDRDYEQYF.

This chain joins TRBV5-5 and TRBJ1-5; D not certain. Germline V gene data show CDR1 as SGHKS and CDR2 as YYEKEE (reference sequence). Trimming shortened V by 4 bases and J by 7 bases, and 12 bases separated the two germline ends. CDR3 length: 13 residues. The CDR3 loop reads CASSVDPDQPQHF. The CDR3, as DNA: TGTGCCAGCAGCGTTGACCCGGACCAGCCCCAGCATTTT. The whole variable domain, filled in from reference TRBV5-5 and TRBJ1-5, reads DAGVTQSPTHLIKTRGQQVTLRCSPISGHKSVSWYQQVLGQGPQFIFQYYEKEERGRGNFPDRFSARQFPNYSSELNVNALLLGDSALYLCASSVDPDQPQHFGDGTRLSIL.

V is TRBV12-3 or TRBV12-4 and J is TRBJ2-5; possibly TRBD1 for D (5 bases). V dropped 3 bases and J dropped 5 bases, with 10 bases sitting between them. The CDR3 runs 13 residues. The CDR3 bases are TGTGCCAGCAGTTTTGGCCAGGGCGAGACCCAGTACTTC. Protein product: CASSFGQGETQYF.

The J gene is TRBJ1-5, the V gene TRBV5-6; D gene uncertain. The CDR3 sequence is 16 residues long. Germline CDR1 reads SGHDT; CDR2 reads YYEEEE. V was pared by 0 bases and J by 2 bases, with 12 bases between. The CDR3 region has the DNA TGTGCCAGCAGCTTGGCTGGGATCTGGGGCAATCAGCCCCAGCATTTT. This sequence encodes CASSLAGIWGNQPQHF. Complete variable domain (other parts from reference TRBV5-6 and TRBJ1-5): DAGVTQSPTHLIKTRGQQVTLRCSPKSGHDTVSWYQQALGQGPQFIFQYYEEEERQRGNFPDRFSGHQFPNYSSELNVNALLLGDSALYLCASSLAGIWGNQPQHFGDGTRLSIL.

The V gene is TRBV28, the J gene TRBJ1-2; maybe TRBD1 (6 bases). Germline lookup yields CDR1 MDHEN and CDR2 SYDVKM. The length of the CDR3 is 15 residues. CDR3 in amino acids: CGTSGEGGEDYGYTF. The DNA for the CDR3 is TGTGGCACCTCCGGAGAAGGGGGGGAGGACTATGGCTACACCTTC.

The genes are TRBV6-5 and TRBJ2-5, with 7 bases identical to TRBD1. With V trimmed by 2 bases and J by 4 bases, 1 base remained unmatched. This CDR3 comprises 13 residues. Germline V gives CDR1 MNHEY, CDR2 SVGAGI. CDR3 in DNA: TGTGCCAGCAGTTACAGGGGGCCAGAGACCCAGTACTTC. It codes for CASSYRGPETQYF.